These T cell receptor beta chains were read from a single sample in a study of blood T cell repertoires in COVID-19. Using immunoSEQ multiplex PCR, the repertoire was profiled, and TCRdb retains in-frame clones only, with some absent. The sample records 250,000 to 300,000 clones, 88% being singletons. Source material: PBMCs or T cells enriched from blood (not recorded which). The origin of the receptors is a woman in her 30s who had recovered from COVID-19. CDR3s include the opening cysteine and the closing phenylalanine or tryptophan. D genes are given only for firm matches. Clone size is not always given. Where it is, it says once, few, many or a class for expanded clones.

TGTGCCAGTAGTTTAGCCCCCTCAGGGCTTGGAAACACCATATATTTT | CASSLAPSGLGNTIYF | TRBV28 | NA | TRBJ1-3 | NA
TGTGCCAGCAGTACGGACACTAACACTGAAGCTTTCTTT | CASSTDTNTEAFF | TRBV6-4 | NA | TRBJ1-1 | NA
TGCGCCAGCAGCCAAGTCGGGGGAATCGTCCCAGATACGCAGTATTTT | CASSQVGGIVPDTQYF | TRBV4-1 | NA | TRBJ2-3 | NA
TGTGCCTGGAGTCTACTCGGGGATCTGGGCACTGAAGCTTTCTTT | CAWSLLGDLGTEAFF | TRBV30 | NA | TRBJ1-1 | few
TGTGCCACCAGTGGTGGTCAGGGTTACGAGCAGTACTTC | CATSGGQGYEQYF | TRBV24-1 | NA | TRBJ2-7 | NA
TGCGCCAGCAGCCCCGAGGGACTATTCTACGAGCAGTACTTC | CASSPEGLFYEQYF | TRBV5-1 | TRBD2 | TRBJ2-7 | NA
TGTGCCAGCAGTCTACTCCAGAGACAAATTAACTATGGCTACACCTTC | CASSLLQRQINYGYTF | TRBV28 | NA | TRBJ1-2 | few
TGTGCCAGCAGCTTAAGGCCCCAGACAGGGGAGCAGTTCTTC | CASSLRPQTGEQFF | TRBV7-2 | TRBD1 | TRBJ2-1 | NA
TGTGCCAGCAGCGCAGACAGGGGGCGTAATGAAAAACTGTTTTTT | CASSADRGRNEKLFF | TRBV9 | TRBD1 | TRBJ1-4 | NA
TGTGCCAGCAGCTTAGCTAGGGGGCTAGCTTTCTTT | CASSLARGLAFF | TRBV7-9 | TRBD1 | TRBJ1-1 | NA
TGTGCCAGCAGTTTATCGGGGGGCCGCCCGGGGACCCAGTACTTC | CASSLSGGRPGTQYF | TRBV28 | NA | TRBJ2-5 | NA
TGTGCCAGCAGCTTGGGCGGGGGACAGGGGGTCCTGACTTTC | CASSLGGGQGVLTF | TRBV7-3 | TRBD1 | TRBJ2-6 | NA
TGTGCCAGCAAGTCCCCGGGACAGCCTTATGGCTACACCTTC | CASKSPGQPYGYTF | TRBV6-1 | TRBD1 | TRBJ1-2 | NA
TGTGCCACCAGTGATACCCTTCGTAGTCAGCCCCAGCATTTT | CATSDTLRSQPQHF | TRBV24-1 | NA | TRBJ1-5 | once
TGCAGCGTTGGGGGCAGAGTCACTGAAGCTTTCTTT | CSVGGRVTEAFF | TRBV29-1 | NA | TRBJ1-1 | NA
TGTGCCAGCAGTTACTCCGGGACAGGGAACTACGAGCAGTACTTC | CASSYSGTGNYEQYF | TRBV9 | TRBD1 | TRBJ2-7 | NA
TGTGCCAGCAGTTCCCTCGGGGGGGGCGGTCTACGAAGTCCGTACTTC | CASSSLGGGGLRSPYF | TRBV28 | TRBD2 | TRBJ2-7 | NA
TGTGCCAGCAGCTTAGGGGGTACCAAAAACATTCAGTACTTC | CASSLGGTKNIQYF | TRBV3-1/TRBV3-2 | NA | TRBJ2-4 | NA
TGTGCCAGCAGGCAGGGGCGGAATCAGCCCCAGCATTTT | CASRQGRNQPQHF | TRBV12-3/TRBV12-4 | NA | TRBJ1-5 | NA
TGTGCCAGCAGCTCACCGGGACTTCTACTCCACTTT | CASSSPGLLLHF | TRBV5-4 | NA | TRBJ1-6 | few
TGTGCCAGCAGTTTGGGTTTCGGGGGGACCCTTAGTTACGAGCAGTACTTC | CASSLGFGGTLSYEQYF | TRBV28 | TRBD2 | TRBJ2-7 | NA
TGTGCCAGCAGTTTATACCGACAGGGACGGGGCTCCTATAATTCACCCCTCCACTTT | CASSLYRQGRGSYNSPLHF | TRBV27 | TRBD1 | TRBJ1-6 | NA
TGTGCCAGCAGTTTGACAGCCACTCACACTGAAGCTTTCTTT | CASSLTATHTEAFF | TRBV7-9 | NA | TRBJ1-1 | NA
TGTGCCAGCAGTCGGGCGGGACAGGGCCTTACTCTACTCAATCAGCCCCAGCATTTT | CASSRAGQGLTLLNQPQHF | TRBV6-6 | TRBD1 | TRBJ1-5 | NA
TGTGCCAGCAGCAGGGACACCGCCCGGTCCTCTGGAAACACCATATATTTT | CASSRDTARSSGNTIYF | TRBV5-6 | NA | TRBJ1-3 | NA
TGTGCCAGCAGACCCTCCGGGACAGACTCTAACTATGGCTACACCTTC | CASRPSGTDSNYGYTF | TRBV11-2 | TRBD1 | TRBJ1-2 | NA
TGTGCCAGCAGCCAAGAAAAGGACTTTGAGCAGTTCTTC | CASSQEKDFEQFF | TRBV14 | NA | TRBJ2-1 | NA
TGCGCCAGCAGCTTAGGACAGACCGCTGAAAAACTGTTTTTT | CASSLGQTAEKLFF | TRBV5-1 | NA | TRBJ1-4 | NA
TGTGCCAGCAGCCCAACCAGGGAGGCCCCTGAAGCTTTCTTT | CASSPTREAPEAFF | TRBV28 | NA | TRBJ1-1 | NA
TGTGCCAGCAGTGGCGGACCGAGTCGGGGTCTGGATACGCAGTATTTT | CASSGGPSRGLDTQYF | TRBV27 | NA | TRBJ2-3 | NA
TGTGCCAGCAGCTTTGGGCAGTCCTACAATGAGCAGTTCTTC | CASSFGQSYNEQFF | TRBV5-6 | NA | TRBJ2-1 | once
TGTGCCAGCAGTTCCCGCCGGACTAGCGGGAGTCCCAGTTCCGGTCGTAATGAGCAGTTCTTC | CASSSRRTSGSPSSGRNEQFF | TRBV27 | TRBD2 | TRBJ2-1 | NA
TGTGCCACCCTCTACAATGAGCAGTTCTTC | CATLYNEQFF | TRBV28 | NA | TRBJ2-1 | NA
TGTGCCAGCTCACCGAATCTAAGACAGAGTTTGAACACTGAAGCTTTCTTT | CASSPNLRQSLNTEAFF | TRBV18 | NA | TRBJ1-1 | NA
TGTGCCACCAGCAGATGGGGGGGGACCACTGAAGCTTTCTTT | CATSRWGGTTEAFF | TRBV15 | NA | TRBJ1-1 | NA
TGCGCCAGCAGCTCGGGACAGGGGGTTGAAAAACTGTTTTTT | CASSSGQGVEKLFF | TRBV5-1 | TRBD1 | TRBJ1-4 | NA
TGTGCCAGCAGCACCCTCGGAAGGGGCCAGAACTATGGCTACACCTTC | CASSTLGRGQNYGYTF | TRBV7-9 | NA | TRBJ1-2 | NA
TGTGCCAGCAGTCCGACAGGGCTCCAAGAGACCCAGTACTTC | CASSPTGLQETQYF | TRBV7-3 | TRBD1 | TRBJ2-5 | few
TGTGCCAGCAGTTGGGTAACGCGGGGCTTTCGATACGAGCAGTACTTC | CASSWVTRGFRYEQYF | TRBV28 | NA | TRBJ2-7 | NA
TGTGCCAGCCCGTCACAGGGCTCTGGAAACACCATATATTTT | CASPSQGSGNTIYF | TRBV6-5 | NA | TRBJ1-3 | NA
TGTGCCTGGAACCTGGGACTAGCGGGGGGGCCGGGTGAGCAGTTCTTC | CAWNLGLAGGPGEQFF | TRBV30 | TRBD2 | TRBJ2-1 | NA
TGTGCCAGCAGCTCTAGTCGGGGAGGGGCCTTCGGATTAGAAAAACTGTTTTTT | CASSSSRGGAFGLEKLFF | TRBV11-3 | NA | TRBJ1-4 | NA
TGTGCCAGCACCTTGACAGGGGGTGACTATGGCTACACCTTC | CASTLTGGDYGYTF | TRBV28 | TRBD1 | TRBJ1-2 | NA
TGTGCCAGTAGTATCGGTAACTCTGGAAACACCATATATTTT | CASSIGNSGNTIYF | TRBV19 | NA | TRBJ1-3 | NA
TGTGCCAGCAGCCATCGTTCTGAAAAACTGTTTTTT | CASSHRSEKLFF | TRBV14 | NA | TRBJ1-4 | NA
TGTGCCAGCAGAGGGGGGGGGACAGGGCCCCACTTT | CASRGGGTGPHF | TRBV28 | TRBD1 | TRBJ1-6 | NA
TGCGCCAGCAACATCCAGGCACCCTACACAGGGGAACAAGAGACCCAGTACTTC | CASNIQAPYTGEQETQYF | TRBV5-1 | TRBD1 | TRBJ2-5 | NA
TGTGCCAGCAGCGAAGGACTAGCGGGAAACGGGGAGCTGTTTTTT | CASSEGLAGNGELFF | TRBV7-2 | TRBD2 | TRBJ2-2 | NA
TGTGCCAGCAGCTTGGGACAGGGGGTACGGGAGACCCAGTACTTC | CASSLGQGVRETQYF | TRBV5-8 | TRBD1 | TRBJ2-5 | NA
TGTGCCAGCAGCTCCATACACCGGGACAGGGTGGCGACCGTCTATGGCTACACCTTC | CASSSIHRDRVATVYGYTF | TRBV28 | TRBD1 | TRBJ1-2 | NA
TGTGCCAGCAGCGGGGGGAGCCCCCCGTACTATGGCTACACCTTC | CASSGGSPPYYGYTF | TRBV5-5 | NA | TRBJ1-2 | NA
TGTGCCAGCAGCCGGGGCGCGGGGGTCACTGAAGCTTTCTTT | CASSRGAGVTEAFF | TRBV6-5 | NA | TRBJ1-1 | NA